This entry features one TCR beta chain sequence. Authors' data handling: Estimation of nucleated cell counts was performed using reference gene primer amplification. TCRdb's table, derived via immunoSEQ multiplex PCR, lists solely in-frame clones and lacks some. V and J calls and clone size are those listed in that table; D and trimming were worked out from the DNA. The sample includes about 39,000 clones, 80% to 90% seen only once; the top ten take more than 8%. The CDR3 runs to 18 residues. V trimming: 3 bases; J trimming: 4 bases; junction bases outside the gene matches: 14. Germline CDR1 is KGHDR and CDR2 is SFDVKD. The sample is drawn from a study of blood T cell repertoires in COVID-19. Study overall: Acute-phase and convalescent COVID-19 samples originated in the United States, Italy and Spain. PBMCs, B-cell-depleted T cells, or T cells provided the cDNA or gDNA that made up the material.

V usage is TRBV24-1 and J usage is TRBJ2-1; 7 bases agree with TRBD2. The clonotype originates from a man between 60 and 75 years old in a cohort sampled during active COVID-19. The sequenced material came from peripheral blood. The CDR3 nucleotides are TGTGCCACCAGTGATATTCAACCCGTAGGGGAGGGATACAATGAGCAGTTCTTC. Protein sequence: CATSDIQPVGEGYNEQFF.